Presented here are 27 T cell receptor beta chains from one specimen sequenced in a study of shared clonotypes between healthy human individuals. Profiled with immunoSEQ multiplex PCR; TCRdb holds only in-frame clones, not every one. The repertoire includes some 2,500,000 clones, less than 95% of them detected once, and roughly 0.34% sits in the top ten. Sequenced sample: naive CD4+ T cells from PBMCs. Stated subset: CD45RA+ positively selected. These receptors were taken from a young man in good health. Some clones in this sample may be carry-over from other donors' samples.

The V call is TRBV5-1, the J call TRBJ2-5; 10 nucleotides agree with TRBD1. Germline trimming cut 4 bases from V and 3 bases from J; bases unmatched to any gene: 9. The germline gives CDR1 SGHRS, CDR2 YFSETQ. The CDR3 length is 16 residues. DNA of the CDR3: TGCGCCAGCAGCGCCCGACAGGGGGCCCGGGAAGAGACCCAGTACTTC. This translates into CASSARQGAREETQYF. The full variable domain, completed using reference TRBV5-1 and TRBJ2-5, is KAGVTQTPRYLIKTRGQQVTLSCSPISGHRSVSWYQQTPGQGLQFLFEYFSETQRNKGNFPGRFSGRQFSNSRSEMNVSTLELGDSALYLCASSARQGAREETQYFGPGTRLLVL.

The chain joins TRBV7-8 to TRBJ2-7; 8 nucleotides agree with TRBD2. The germline gives CDR1 SGHVS, CDR2 FQNEAQ. The junction had 3 bases not matched to a gene; V was cut back by 1 base and J by 4 bases. The CDR3 extends over 14 amino acids. CDR3 residues: CASSLVAGNYEQYF. As DNA, the CDR3 is TGTGCCAGCAGCTTAGTAGCGGGGAATTACGAGCAGTACTTC.

The J gene is TRBJ2-4, the V gene TRBV19; no definite D call. V gave up 3 bases and J gave up 5 bases, with 14 bases separating them. CDR1 and CDR2 (germline): LNHDA, SQIVND (reference sequence). This CDR3 is built from 15 residues. The CDR3: CASSIRAGFQNIQYF. The CDR3 coding sequence is TGTGCCAGTAGTATTCGGGCCGGGTTTCAAAACATTCAGTACTTC.

The chain links TRBV10-1 to TRBJ2-2; no definite D call. The CDR3 runs to 14 residues. Deletions cut 3 bases from V and 4 bases from J, with 9 bases between. Germline CDR1 reads WNHNN; CDR2 reads SYGVQD (reference sequence). CDR3: CASSDGRSTGELFF. The DNA of the CDR3 is TGCGCCAGCAGTGATGGTCGTTCCACCGGGGAGCTGTTTTTT.

The chain couples TRBV6-1 to TRBJ1-2; no clear D gene. Per germline, CDR1 MNHNS and CDR2 SASEGT. The CDR3 sequence is 13 residues long. V lost 5 bases and J 6 bases, leaving 13 bases between the germline ends. CDR3 in DNA: TGTGCCAGCAGTTTCAGGTACTCGGATGGCTACACCTTC. Translation gives CASSFRYSDGYTF.

The rearrangement links TRBV5-4 to TRBJ1-1; D call uncertain. V was clipped by 6 bases and J by 1 base, with 7 bases between them. Germline CDR1 reads SGHNT; CDR2 reads YYREEE (reference sequence). CDR3 length: 12 residues. CDR3 sequence: CASISRNTEAFF. CDR3 bases: TGTGCCAGCATCTCCAGGAACACTGAAGCTTTCTTT.

For the CDR3, the DNA is TGTGCCAGCAGTGCTAAGACTAGTTCGTCGTCCCCCAATGAGCAGTTCTTC. Protein sequence: CASSAKTSSSSPNEQFF. The chain is built from TRBV25-1 and TRBJ2-1; D is perhaps TRBD2 (6 bases). Germline V gene lookup returns CDR1 MGHDK and CDR2 SYGVNS. This CDR3 is built from 17 residues. Trimming removed 4 bases at V and 6 bases at J, with 22 bases between.

V gene TRBV5-6 combines with J gene TRBJ2-3; 8 bases align to TRBD1. After removal of 4 bases from V and 2 bases from J, the junction contained 9 bases not matched to a gene. The CDR3 consists of 16 residues. CDR1 is SGHDT, CDR2 YYEEEE, per germline. Here the CDR3 reads CASSLPGQGYTDTQYF. CDR3 bases: TGTGCCAGCAGCCTCCCTGGACAGGGATACACAGATACGCAGTATTTT. The full variable domain, its missing parts supplied by reference TRBV5-6 and TRBJ2-3, is DAGVTQSPTHLIKTRGQQVTLRCSPKSGHDTVSWYQQALGQGPQFIFQYYEEEERQRGNFPDRFSGHQFPNYSSELNVNALLLGDSALYLCASSLPGQGYTDTQYFGPGTRLTVL.

The rearrangement links TRBV30 to TRBJ2-7; 11 bases fit TRBD1. Per the germline V gene, CDR1 is GTSNPN and CDR2 is SVGIG (reference sequence). Unmatched junction bases numbered 15, after V lost 5 bases and J lost 3 bases. The CDR3 covers 17 residues. The chain's CDR3 is CAWSGQGASNAHYEQYF. The CDR3 DNA reads as TGTGCCTGGTCCGGACAGGGGGCCTCCAATGCCCACTACGAGCAGTACTTC.

V usage is TRBV6-6 and J usage is TRBJ2-2; no clear D. CDR3 length: 11 amino acids. V lost 7 bases, J lost 8 bases, and 8 bases lay in between. The V gene's germline CDR1 is MNHNY and CDR2 SVGAGI (reference sequence). The CDR3 protein is CASTGLGELFF. The CDR3, as DNA: TGTGCCAGCACCGGGTTAGGGGAGCTGTTTTTT.

The chain carries TRBV4-2 and TRBJ1-3; D call uncertain. The ends were cut back, 3 bases at V and 9 bases at J, with 15 bases in the middle. The germline gives CDR1 LGHNA, CDR2 YNFKEQ. This CDR3 is built from 14 residues. The CDR3 nucleotides read TGTGCCAGCAGCCAGGCACCCCCTGGGGTCACCATATATTTT. Protein product: CASSQAPPGVTIYF.

The chain links TRBV10-3 to TRBJ2-7, with TRBD2 identical over 10 bases. The CDR3 has 16 amino acids. Per the germline V gene, CDR1 is ENHRY and CDR2 is SYGVKD. J gave up 6 bases and V 3 bases, and 11 bases lay outside the gene matches. The CDR3, as DNA: TGTGCCATCAGTGACACGACTAGCGGGTGGATCCTCGAGCAGTACTTC. It is translated as CAISDTTSGWILEQYF.

Worth noting for this clone: The identical CDR3 is also encoded by other nucleotide sequences in the sample. The chain uses TRBV5-1 and TRBJ2-3; TRBD1 matches 9 bases. This CDR3 comprises 15 residues. In germline, CDR1 is SGHRS, CDR2 YFSETQ. The junction had 2 bases not matched to a gene; V was cut back by 1 base and J by 2 bases. The CDR3 DNA sequence: TGCGCCAGCAGCTTGACAGGGGGCGTCACAGATACGCAGTATTTT. This codes for CASSLTGGVTDTQYF. The full variable domain, rest sourced from reference TRBV5-1 and TRBJ2-3, is KAGVTQTPRYLIKTRGQQVTLSCSPISGHRSVSWYQQTPGQGLQFLFEYFSETQRNKGNFPGRFSGRQFSNSRSEMNVSTLELGDSALYLCASSLTGGVTDTQYFGPGTRLTVL.

Notes on this clone: Other DNA sequences within the sample encode an identical CDR3. The chain carries TRBV6-5 and TRBJ1-1; D remains ambiguous. The CDR3 length is 12 residues. Germline values: CDR1 MNHEY, CDR2 SVGAGI. Trimming removed 6 bases at V and 1 base at J, with 6 bases between. CDR3 in amino acids: CASRGRNTEAFF. CDR3 sequence (DNA): TGTGCCAGCAGAGGGCGGAACACTGAAGCTTTCTTT.

The rearrangement links TRBV6-5 to TRBJ1-1, with D uncertain. Germline loops: CDR1 MNHEY, CDR2 SVGAGI. This CDR3 region has 15 residues. With 0 bases removed from V and 5 bases from J, the gap between germline ends came to 13 bases. CDR3 coding DNA: TGTGCCAGCAGTTACTCCGGTCTGGGGAGGACTGAAGCTTTCTTT. This gives the protein CASSYSGLGRTEAFF.

The chain links TRBV18 to TRBJ2-2, with TRBD1 matching 9 bases. The CDR3 has 17 amino acids. Germline V gene lookup returns CDR1 KGHSH and CDR2 LQKENI. The V segment lost 3 bases and the J segment 3 bases; nucleotides outside the gene matches: 8. The CDR3 DNA is TGTGCCAGCTCACCGCCTGACAGGGGGAGGTACACCGGGGAGCTGTTTTTT. Translating gives CASSPPDRGRYTGELFF.

V and J are TRBV4-1 and TRBJ1-4; the match to TRBD1 covers 7 bases. The germline V gene encodes CDR1 MGHRA and CDR2 YSYEKL. With V trimmed by 6 bases and J by 5 bases, 12 bases remained unmatched. The CDR3 spans 16 residues. CDR3 in DNA: TGCGCCAGCAGGCGGCTCACCGGGACAGAAAATGAAAAACTGTTTTTT. Translating gives CASRRLTGTENEKLFF.

CDR3 coding DNA: TGCGCCAGCAGACAGGGGTTGTTGGCTAATGAAAAACTGTTTTTT. Translation gives CASRQGLLANEKLFF. This chain uses TRBV5-1 with TRBJ1-4; 7 bases fit TRBD1. V gave up 5 bases and J gave up 3 bases; unmatched junction bases: 7. The CDR3 is 15 residues long. In germline, CDR1 is SGHRS, CDR2 YFSETQ.

In nucleotides, the CDR3 is TGTGCCAGCAGCCGACGGACGGAATATAATTCACCCCTCCACTTT. It translates to CASSRRTEYNSPLHF. This chain links TRBV6-9 with TRBJ1-6; D not certain. Trimming pared 6 bases from V and 4 bases from J, leaving 13 bases between. Germline V gene sequence: CDR1 MNHGY, CDR2 SVAAGI. The CDR3 runs to 15 residues.

Only one count was recorded for this clone. The V gene is TRBV11-1, the J gene TRBJ2-3, with TRBD1 matching over 12 bases. The ends lost 4 bases at V and 6 bases at J; junction bases unmatched: 5. CDR1 SGHAT and CDR2 FQDESV come from the germline V gene (reference sequence). CDR3 length: 15 amino acids. DNA of the CDR3: TGTGCCAGCAGCTCGGGACAGGGGGCTCGCGATACGCAGTATTTT. Its protein product is CASSSGQGARDTQYF.

As regards this clone: Other nucleotide sequences from this sample produce the same CDR3. This chain links TRBV2 with TRBJ2-2; D not resolved. Germline V CDR1 and CDR2: SNHLY, FYNNEI. V was trimmed by 6 bases and J by 5 bases, leaving 4 bases between them. The CDR3 sequence is 11 residues long. The CDR3 loop is CASSGTGELFF. The CDR3, as DNA: TGTGCCAGCAGCGGGACCGGGGAGCTGTTTTTT.

The V gene is TRBV5-4, the J gene TRBJ2-4; D call uncertain. The CDR3 runs to 15 residues. V was pared by 0 bases and J by 2 bases, with 9 bases between. Germline assignment: CDR1 SGHNT and CDR2 YYREEE (reference sequence). Here the CDR3 DNA reads TGTGCCAGCAGCTTGGCCAAGGGAACCAAAAACATTCAGTACTTC. As protein: CASSLAKGTKNIQYF.

The chain is built from TRBV6-1 and TRBJ2-7; D perhaps matches TRBD2 (5 bases). The CDR3 loop spans 14 amino acids. The germline CDR1 and CDR2 sequences are MNHNS and SASEGT. V dropped 5 bases and J dropped 3 bases, with 14 bases sitting between them. This CDR3 reads CASSTTGYFYEQYF. CDR3 coding DNA: TGTGCCAGCAGTACCACGGGATACTTCTACGAGCAGTACTTC.

This chain links TRBV5-1 with TRBJ2-3; D is ambiguous. The CDR3 is 15 residues long. Trimming pared 4 bases from V and 5 bases from J, leaving 17 bases between. Germline values: CDR1 SGHRS, CDR2 YFSETQ. The CDR3 DNA follows: TGCGCCAGCAGCCCCCGGCTCCCTGTGGAAGATACGCAGTATTTT. Its protein is CASSPRLPVEDTQYF. Complete variable domain (other parts from reference TRBV5-1 and TRBJ2-3): KAGVTQTPRYLIKTRGQQVTLSCSPISGHRSVSWYQQTPGQGLQFLFEYFSETQRNKGNFPGRFSGRQFSNSRSEMNVSTLELGDSALYLCASSPRLPVEDTQYFGPGTRLTVL.

This clone occurred once. V usage is TRBV7-2 and J usage is TRBJ2-1; perhaps TRBD1 as D (6 bases). Germline V gene sequence: CDR1 SGHTA, CDR2 FQGNSA. V lost 4 bases to trimming and J lost 8 bases, with 12 bases between them. CDR3 length: 13 residues. CDR3 coding DNA: TGTGCCAGCAGCTATGACAGGCGGGATGAGCAGTTCTTC. Protein: CASSYDRRDEQFF.

In this sample, this clone turned up a few times. The sample contains more than one DNA sequence encoding this CDR3. The rearrangement joins TRBV5-1 to TRBJ1-4; no reliable D call. V was trimmed by 0 bases and J by 0 bases, leaving 0 bases between them. Germline V gene lookup returns CDR1 SGHRS and CDR2 YFSETQ. This CDR3 contains 13 residues. Here the CDR3 reads CASSLATNEKLFF. CDR3 sequence (DNA): TGCGCCAGCAGCTTGGCAACTAATGAAAAACTGTTTTTT.

This chain connects TRBV28 to TRBJ2-5, with D possibly TRBD2 on 7 matching bases. V was trimmed by 5 bases and J by 7 bases, leaving 23 bases between them. Germline V gives CDR1 MDHEN, CDR2 SYDVKM. This CDR3 is built from 16 residues. The DNA for the CDR3 is TGTGCCAGCAGTGGGGGGGACATACGCGGACCTGGGACCCAGTACTTC. Amino acid sequence: CASSGGDIRGPGTQYF. The full variable domain, completed using reference TRBV28 and TRBJ2-5, is DVKVTQSSRYLVKRTGEKVFLECVQDMDHENMFWYRQDPGLGLRLIYFSYDVKMKEKGDIPEGYSVSREKKERFSLILESASTNQTSMYLCASSGGDIRGPGTQYFGPGTRLLVL.